Below are 20 T cell receptor beta chains sequenced from a single sample in a study of post-analysis software for immune sequencing data. Overall study findings and caveats: Comparison of patients with controls showed roughly five TRBV segments more frequent in patients, TRBV5-6, TRBV5-1 and TRBV20-1 among them.

For these TCRs, the target antigens are not known. Unique molecular identifiers featured in each of the TCR beta cDNA libraries. TCRdb analysed the PCR reads with MiXCR anew, one entry per CDR3 protein. The profile shows around 400,000 distinct CDR3 sequences, about a third of them singletons. Sequences were obtained from blood. These receptors were collected from a girl aged 5 to 17 with multiple sclerosis.

This clonotype was detected ten times or more. The chain couples TRBV5-1 to TRBJ1-1; 8 nucleotides agree with TRBD1. CDR3 length: 13 amino acids. The J segment lost 5 bases and the V segment lost 4 bases, leaving 4 bases of the junction unmatched. The germline V gene has CDR1 SGHRS and CDR2 YFSETQ. The CDR3, as DNA: TGCGCCAGCAGCCCGGACAGGGAGACTGAAGCTTTCTTT. Translating it yields CASSPDRETEAFF.

This clonotype was detected once. The J gene is TRBJ1-5, the V gene TRBV10-2; maybe TRBD1 (5 bases). The germline gives CDR1 WSHSY, CDR2 SAAADI. The CDR3 spans 13 residues. The V end was cut by 2 bases, the J end by 9 bases, with 11 bases between. The DNA of the CDR3 is TGCGCCAGCAGTGAGGGCCGGGGGACGCCCCAGCATTTT. Amino acid sequence: CASSEGRGTPQHF.

The genes are TRBV7-3 and TRBJ1-6, with 9 positions matching TRBD1. The CDR3 consists of 16 residues. Germline V gives CDR1 SGHTA, CDR2 FQGTGA. The J segment lost 7 bases and the V segment lost 5 bases, leaving 9 bases of the junction unmatched. The CDR3 nucleotides read TGTGCCAGCAGCCAGCAGGGGACAGGGACGAATTCACCCCTCCACTTT. This translates into CASSQQGTGTNSPLHF.

This clonotype was detected only a few times. The chain has TRBV28 and TRBJ2-4; D is undetermined. This CDR3 has 14 residues. CDR1 is MDHEN, CDR2 SYDVKM, per germline. V was clipped by 7 bases and J by 3 bases, with 13 bases between them. CDR3 nucleotide sequence: TGTGCCAGCACCCGAGGTTTTGGCAAAAACATTCAGTACTTC. Residues: CASTRGFGKNIQYF. The full variable domain, completed using reference TRBV28 and TRBJ2-4, is DVKVTQSSRYLVKRTGEKVFLECVQDMDHENMFWYRQDPGLGLRLIYFSYDVKMKEKGDIPEGYSVSREKKERFSLILESASTNQTSMYLCASTRGFGKNIQYFGAGTRLSVL.

Ten or more counts support this clonotype. The V and J genes are TRBV29-1 and TRBJ2-5; TRBD1 matches 8 bases. Germline V gene data show CDR1 as SQVTM and CDR2 as ANQGSEA. J was trimmed by 1 base and V by 7 bases; bases with no gene match: 5. CDR3 length equals 13 residues. The CDR3 sequence is CSGWTGPQETQYF. The CDR3, as DNA: TGCAGCGGGTGGACAGGGCCCCAAGAGACCCAGTACTTC.

The chain is built from TRBV2 and TRBJ2-5, with TRBD2 matching 10 bases. Germline-derived CDR1 and CDR2 are SNHLY and FYNNEI. J was trimmed by 4 bases and V by 2 bases; bases with no gene match: 16. This CDR3 has 19 residues. Written as DNA, the CDR3 is TGTGCCAGCAGTGAAATCCCGATAGGAGTAGCGGGGGGAGGAGAGACCCAGTACTTC. Translated: CASSEIPIGVAGGGETQYF.

In this sample, this clonotype turned up many times. This chain links TRBV10-3 with TRBJ2-1; weak D call: TRBD2 (5 bases). This CDR3 is built from 15 residues. Per germline, CDR1 ENHRY and CDR2 SYGVKD. Trimming shortened V by 0 bases and J by 9 bases, and 15 bases separated the two germline ends. CDR3 sequence: CAISESGPRRSEQFF. The CDR3 DNA is TGTGCCATCAGTGAGTCCGGCCCGCGGAGGAGTGAGCAGTTCTTC.

The chain employs TRBV20-1 and TRBJ2-5; D not certain. V was cut by 3 bases and J by 2 bases, with 10 bases left in between. This CDR3 has 13 amino acids. Germline V CDR1 and CDR2: DFQATT, SNEGSKA (reference sequence). The CDR3 nucleotides are TGCAGTGCTAGGAGAAGGGAACAAGAGACCCAGTACTTC. It encodes CSARRREQETQYF.

This clonotype was seen only a few times. This chain connects TRBV12-3 or TRBV12-4 to TRBJ1-2, with TRBD1 identical over 7 bases. Germline trimming cut 7 bases from V and 2 bases from J; bases unmatched to any gene: 10. There are 15 residues in the CDR3. The CDR3 is CASTKGDSRNYGYTF. The DNA for the CDR3 is TGTGCCAGCACCAAAGGGGACAGCAGAAACTATGGCTACACCTTC.

This clonotype turned up a few times. The V gene is TRBV6-2 or TRBV6-3, the J gene TRBJ1-5; 10 nucleotides line up with TRBD1. The ends lost 5 bases at V and 5 bases at J; junction bases unmatched: 6. The germline V gene has CDR1 MNHEY and CDR2 SVGEGT. This CDR3 spans 15 amino acids. The CDR3 bases are TGTGCCAGCAGTCCGGGACAGGGGACGGATCAGCCCCAGCATTTT. It translates to CASSPGQGTDQPQHF.

The chain is built from TRBV20-1 and TRBJ1-6; 7 nucleotides match TRBD1. Germline values: CDR1 DFQATT, CDR2 SNEGSKA (reference sequence). The CDR3 is 13 amino acids. With 7 bases clipped from V and 6 bases from J, the junction kept 6 bases outside the gene matches. The CDR3 coding sequence is TGCAGTGGGTTAGGGACAGCTAATTCACCCCTCCACTTT. The encoded protein is CSGLGTANSPLHF.

In nucleotides, the CDR3 is TGCGCCAGCAGCCAAGGGAGCGGCGAGCAGTACTTC. Translation: CASSQGSGEQYF. This chain joins TRBV4-3 and TRBJ2-7; perhaps TRBD2 as D (5 bases). The V end lost 1 base, the J end lost 6 bases, and 7 bases lay between the germline ends. Germline assignment: CDR1 LGHNA and CDR2 YSLEER. This CDR3 has 12 residues.

The chain joins TRBV20-1 to TRBJ2-3; tentatively, D is TRBD2 (5 bases). The ends were cut back, 4 bases at V and 2 bases at J, with 19 bases in the middle. Germline V gene data show CDR1 as DFQATT and CDR2 as SNEGSKA (reference sequence). The CDR3 is 16 amino acids. For the CDR3, the DNA is TGCAGTGCTACTCTCCCCTACGGGGATAACACAGATACGCAGTATTTT. Its translation is CSATLPYGDNTDTQYF.

Notes on this clonotype: The junction shows a germline mismatch at one end, possibly a read error. V usage is TRBV7-9 and J usage is TRBJ2-7; the match to TRBD1 covers 7 bases. The germline CDR1 and CDR2 sequences are SEHNR and FQNEAQ (reference sequence). This CDR3 spans 15 amino acids. This CDR3 is CTSSYSAGGSYEQYF. The CDR3 nucleotides are TGTACCAGCAGCTATAGTGCAGGGGGCTCCTACGAGCAGTACTTC.

The J gene is TRBJ2-2, the V gene TRBV12-3 or TRBV12-4, with TRBD1 identical over 7 bases. CDR3 length: 17 residues. V shed 4 bases, J shed 7 bases, and the junction held 15 bases outside the gene matches. The CDR3 loop is CASSWKEGAPEDGELFF. CDR3 nucleotides: TGTGCCAGCAGTTGGAAAGAGGGGGCCCCGGAGGACGGGGAGCTGTTTTTT.

The rearrangement links TRBV6-5 to TRBJ2-1; D could derive from TRBD1 or TRBD2 (5 bases each). Trimming removed 7 bases at V and 9 bases at J, with 19 bases between. The germline V gene has CDR1 MNHEY and CDR2 SVGAGI. This CDR3 is built from 14 residues. The CDR3 nucleotides read TGTGCCAGCATCCCGGGACGGACGATGGGTGAGCAGTTCTTC. Residues: CASIPGRTMGEQFF.

The chain combines TRBV6-5 with TRBJ2-5, with D perhaps TRBD1 (6 bases). The J call is in doubt because the DNA end fits TRBJ2-7 better. From germline, CDR1 is MNHEY and CDR2 SVGAGI. This CDR3 spans 13 amino acids. The CDR3: CASSLRDNYEQYF. In DNA, the CDR3 is TGTGCCAGCAGTCTCCGGGACAACTACGAGCAGTACTTC.

V is TRBV10-3 and J is TRBJ2-1; 10 bases match TRBD1. Germline V gene lookup returns CDR1 ENHRY and CDR2 SYGVKD. V was pared by 6 bases and J by 12 bases, with 11 bases of the junction left unmatched. There are 14 residues in the CDR3. The CDR3: CAIRERKTGGGQFF. The CDR3 nucleotides are TGTGCCATCAGGGAGCGAAAGACAGGGGGCGGGCAGTTCTTC.

This sequence joins TRBV29-1 and TRBJ2-5; 8 nucleotides align to TRBD2. The DNA end favors TRBJ2-7, so the J call may be wrong. Germline values: CDR1 SQVTM, CDR2 ANQGSEA. This CDR3 has 15 residues. This CDR3 is CSVDGGASGFGEQYF. CDR3 nucleotide sequence: TGCAGCGTTGACGGCGGGGCTAGCGGGTTCGGCGAGCAGTACTTC.

V is TRBV19 and J is TRBJ1-6; D gene uncertain. The germline CDR1 and CDR2 sequences are LNHDA and SQIVND (reference sequence). Deletions cut 7 bases from V and 15 bases from J, with 13 bases between. The CDR3 is 11 residues long. For the CDR3, the DNA is TGTGCCAGTACCACCTATGGAGACCTCCACTTT. Amino acids: CASTTYGDLHF.